Included here is one TCR beta chain sequence, with context. The antigen remains undetermined. The data are from a study of cytomegalovirus exposure and HLA in healthy donors. Turning to the study itself: Genetic ancestry analysis placed approximately 78% of the roughly 400 donors that were genotyped in the Caucasian-associated cluster.

60 Vbeta and 13 Jbeta primers were used in PCR. Sequencing was performed with immunoSEQ multiplex PCR; in TCRdb, only in-frame clones are kept and a portion is missing. The table includes some 40,000 clones, roughly 60% detected once. Study-level points and caveats: Indistinguishability led to the exclusion of some V segments, TRBV6-2 and TRBV6-3 included.

With V trimmed by 2 bases and J by 0 bases, 6 bases remained unmatched. Germline assignment: CDR1 MGHRA and CDR2 YSYEKL. This CDR3 is 17 amino acids long. The chain combines TRBV4-1 with TRBJ2-7; 11 nucleotides agree with TRBD2. This sequence originates from a man aged 55 to 70 in good health and CMV-seropositive. Sequencing used PBMCs. The CDR3 spells CASSQIGLAGISYEQYF. CDR3 nucleotides: TGCGCCAGCAGCCAAATTGGACTAGCGGGCATCTCCTACGAGCAGTACTTC.